The 14 T cell receptor beta chains listed next were all sequenced from one sample in a study of Ad26.COV2.S vaccination and SARS-CoV-2 variants. The repertoire was sequenced with immunoSEQ multiplex PCR; TCRdb's copy has only in-frame clones and lacks some. This sample yields 200,000 to 300,000 clones, of which roughly 89% are seen a single time; under 3% belongs to the top ten. Treatment denoted: around 19 received Ad26.COV2.S at low or high dose, single or two shots; several received placebo; per-sample allocation not given. The investigators took samples on day 63 after the first vaccine or placebo injection. Sequencing used peripheral blood, obtained in a trial of Ad26.COV2.S vaccine versus placebo. The receptors derive from a person aged 18-60 years who received the Ad26.COV2.S COVID-19 vaccine or a placebo.

The chain joins TRBV30 to TRBJ2-1, with 7 nucleotides matching TRBD2. The CDR3 is 15 amino acids. V was clipped by 4 bases and J by 0 bases; unmatched bases: 6. Germline V lookup: CDR1 GTSNPN, CDR2 SVGIG (reference sequence). The CDR3 sequence: CAWTGGAASYNEQFF. The CDR3 coding sequence is TGTGCCTGGACGGGGGGAGCGGCCTCCTACAATGAGCAGTTCTTC.

This chain uses TRBV30 with TRBJ1-5; TRBD1 is a possible D gene (5 bases). This CDR3 region has 13 residues. The germline CDR1 and CDR2 sequences are GTSNPN and SVGIG (reference sequence). V was shortened by 0 bases and J by 5 bases, with 8 bases between the two germline ends. The CDR3 DNA is TGTGCCTGGAGTGTACAGGACCATCAGCCCCAGCATTTT. This translates into CAWSVQDHQPQHF.

CDR3 amino acids: CASSVGVSEQYF. CDR3 nucleotides: TGTGCCAGCAGCGTAGGAGTCTCCGAGCAGTACTTC. The chain links TRBV9 to TRBJ2-7, with no clear D. The V gene's germline CDR1 is SGDLS and CDR2 YYNGEE. This CDR3 is 12 amino acids long. V was trimmed by 0 bases and J by 6 bases, leaving 7 bases between them.

This clone was observed a single time. The V and J genes are TRBV19 and TRBJ2-1, with D possibly matching TRBD2 (6 bases). This CDR3 contains 14 residues. CDR1 LNHDA and CDR2 SQIVND come from the germline V gene (reference sequence). Trimming took off 4 bases at V and 7 bases at J, with 14 bases between the two ends. The CDR3 loop is CASSKKLATNEQFF. For the CDR3, the DNA is TGTGCCAGTAGTAAAAAACTAGCCACGAATGAGCAGTTCTTC. Based on the CDR3 plus reference TRBV19 and TRBJ2-1, the full variable domain is DGGITQSPKYLFRKEGQNVTLSCEQNLNHDAMYWYRQDPGQGLRLIYYSQIVNDFQKGDIAEGYSVSREKKESFPLTVTSAQKNPTAFYLCASSKKLATNEQFFGPGTRLTVL.

The chain links TRBV7-2 to TRBJ2-3, with D unclear. This CDR3 is built from 13 residues. The V gene lost 5 bases and the J gene lost 6 bases, with 12 bases spanning the gap. CDR1 and CDR2 from the germline V gene are SGHTA and FQGNSA. This CDR3 is CASSGLRADTQYF. As DNA, the CDR3 is TGTGCCAGCAGCGGGCTTAGGGCGGATACGCAGTATTTT.

The chain couples TRBV24-1 to TRBJ2-1; 8 bases are a match to TRBD1. Germline V lookup: CDR1 KGHDR, CDR2 SFDVKD. The junction had 25 bases not matched to a gene; V was cut back by 4 bases and J by 0 bases. This CDR3 comprises 23 residues. CDR3 nucleotide sequence: TGTGCCACCAGTGACCCTTCGATGGCAGGACAGGGTGGGCACACTAGCTCCTACAATGAGCAGTTCTTC. Its protein product is CATSDPSMAGQGGHTSSYNEQFF.

The chain couples TRBV15 to TRBJ2-5, with D uncertain. The CDR3 extends over 13 amino acids. CDR1 is LNHNV, CDR2 YYDKDF, per germline (reference sequence). Trimming removed 3 bases at V and 2 bases at J, with 7 bases between. CDR3 region: CATSSQYQETQYF. In DNA, the CDR3 is TGTGCCACCAGCAGTCAGTATCAAGAGACCCAGTACTTC.

The chain employs TRBV5-8 and TRBJ1-1; D remains unclear. The V end was cut by 6 bases, the J end by 3 bases, with 15 bases between. The CDR3 sequence is 14 residues long. The germline V gene has CDR1 SGHTS and CDR2 YDEGEE. For the CDR3, the DNA is TGTGCCAGCACCGATCTTCTTAGGGACACTGAAGCTTTCTTT. It specifies CASTDLLRDTEAFF.

This clone has only a few counts. The gene calls are TRBV30 and TRBJ1-5; D is ambiguous. V was clipped by 2 bases and J by 0 bases, with 8 bases between them. The CDR3 is 14 residues long. Germline-derived CDR1 and CDR2 are GTSNPN and SVGIG (reference sequence). This chain's CDR3 is CAWSPGHSNQPQHF. The CDR3, as DNA: TGTGCCTGGAGTCCCGGCCATAGCAATCAGCCCCAGCATTTT.

In regard to this clone: A read error may explain this, as a much larger clone is one base away. The V and J genes are TRBV7-3 and TRBJ2-2; TRBD1 matches 9 bases. CDR3 size: 15 residues. With V trimmed by 5 bases and J by 3 bases, 4 bases remained unmatched. Germline values: CDR1 SGHTA, CDR2 FQGTGA. The CDR3, as DNA: TGTGCCAGCAGCCCCGGGACAGGGCACACCGGGGAGCTGTTTTTT. Protein product: CASSPGTGHTGELFF.

V is TRBV12-3 or TRBV12-4 and J is TRBJ1-5; D gene uncertain. CDR3 length: 13 amino acids. Trimming shortened V by 5 bases and J by 11 bases, and 16 bases separated the two germline ends. CDR3 protein: CASSPGGARTQHF. CDR3 DNA sequence: TGTGCCAGCAGTCCAGGTGGTGCAAGGACCCAGCATTTT.

The chain carries TRBV11-1 and TRBJ2-5; no definite D call. Trimming pared 8 bases from V and 5 bases from J, leaving 9 bases between. In germline, CDR1 is SGHAT, CDR2 FQDESV (reference sequence). The CDR3 totals 11 residues. CDR3 region: CASAARETQYF. CDR3 sequence (DNA): TGTGCCAGCGCGGCTCGGGAGACCCAGTACTTC.

The V gene is TRBV9, the J gene TRBJ1-1; a possible D gene is TRBD1 (5 bases). This CDR3 comprises 13 residues. Germline V gene data show CDR1 as SGDLS and CDR2 as YYNGEE. Trimming took 0 bases from V and 4 from J, leaving 7 bases between them. CDR3 residues: CASSVGGLTEAFF. The CDR3 bases are TGTGCCAGCAGCGTAGGGGGCCTCACTGAAGCTTTCTTT.

This clone was recorded only once. The V and J genes are TRBV2 and TRBJ1-6, with D perhaps matching TRBD1 (6 bases). The CDR3 covers 14 residues. Germline CDR1 is SNHLY and CDR2 is FYNNEI. With 10 bases removed from V and 6 bases from J, the gap between germline ends came to 16 bases. This chain's CDR3 is CATRLQGTNSPLHF. The CDR3 DNA reads TGTGCCACCCGACTCCAGGGGACTAATTCACCCCTCCACTTT.